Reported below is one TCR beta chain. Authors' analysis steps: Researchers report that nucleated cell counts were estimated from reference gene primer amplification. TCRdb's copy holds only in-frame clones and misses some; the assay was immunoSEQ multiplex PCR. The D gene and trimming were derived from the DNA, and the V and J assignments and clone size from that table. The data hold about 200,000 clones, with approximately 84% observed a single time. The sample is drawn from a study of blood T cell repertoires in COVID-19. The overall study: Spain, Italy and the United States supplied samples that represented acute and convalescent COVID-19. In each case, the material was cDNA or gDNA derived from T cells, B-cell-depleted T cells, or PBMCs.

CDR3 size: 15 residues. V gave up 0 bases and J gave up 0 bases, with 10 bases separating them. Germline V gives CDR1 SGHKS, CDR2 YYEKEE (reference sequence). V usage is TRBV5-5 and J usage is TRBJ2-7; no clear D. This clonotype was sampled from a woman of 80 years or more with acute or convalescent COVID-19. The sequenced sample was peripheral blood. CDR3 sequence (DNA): TGTGCCAGCAGCTTGGGTGGCAGAACCTCCTACGAGCAGTACTTC. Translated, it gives CASSLGGRTSYEQYF.